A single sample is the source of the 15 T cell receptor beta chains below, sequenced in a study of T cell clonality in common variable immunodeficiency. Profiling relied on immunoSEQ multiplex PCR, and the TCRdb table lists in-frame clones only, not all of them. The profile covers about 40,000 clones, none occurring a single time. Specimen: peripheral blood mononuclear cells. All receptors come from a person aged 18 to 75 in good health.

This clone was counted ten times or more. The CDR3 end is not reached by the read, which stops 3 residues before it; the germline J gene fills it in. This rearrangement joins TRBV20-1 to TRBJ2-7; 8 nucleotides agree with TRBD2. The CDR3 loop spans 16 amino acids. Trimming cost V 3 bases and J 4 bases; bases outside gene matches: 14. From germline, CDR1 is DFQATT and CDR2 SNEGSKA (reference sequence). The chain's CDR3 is CSASQISTSGSYEQYF. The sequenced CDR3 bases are TGCAGTGCTAGCCAGATCTCCACTAGCGGCTCGTACGAG.

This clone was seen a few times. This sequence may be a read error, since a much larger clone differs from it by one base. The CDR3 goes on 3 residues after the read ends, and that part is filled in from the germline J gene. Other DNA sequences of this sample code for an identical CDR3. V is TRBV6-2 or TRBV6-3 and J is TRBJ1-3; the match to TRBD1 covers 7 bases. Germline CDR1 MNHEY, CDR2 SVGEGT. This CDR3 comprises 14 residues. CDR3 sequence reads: CASSPTGNGNTIYF. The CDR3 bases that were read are TGTGCCAGCAGCCCGACAGGGAACGGAAACACA.

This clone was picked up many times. The sequenced CDR3 bases are TGCGCCAGCAGAGAGGGGAGTAACACCCCTAGTTCCTACGAG. It specifies CASREGSNTPSSYE. In full, the CDR3 is CASREGSNTPSSYEQYF. V and J are TRBV5-1 and TRBJ2-7; the D call may be TRBD1 or TRBD2 (5 bases each). The read finishes 3 residues shy of the CDR3 end, and the germline J gene is used to complete it. The germline V gene encodes CDR1 SGHRS and CDR2 YFSETQ. Trimming removed 5 bases from V and 1 base from J, with 22 bases in between. The CDR3 spans 17 residues.

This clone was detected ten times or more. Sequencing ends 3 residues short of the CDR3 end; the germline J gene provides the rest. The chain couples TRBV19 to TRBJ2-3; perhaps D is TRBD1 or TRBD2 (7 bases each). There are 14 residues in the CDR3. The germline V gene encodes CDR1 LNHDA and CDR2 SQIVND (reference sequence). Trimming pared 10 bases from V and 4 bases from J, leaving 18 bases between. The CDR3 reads CATYRGGGADTQYF. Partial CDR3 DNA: TGTGCCACCTACAGGGGAGGGGGCGCAGATACG.

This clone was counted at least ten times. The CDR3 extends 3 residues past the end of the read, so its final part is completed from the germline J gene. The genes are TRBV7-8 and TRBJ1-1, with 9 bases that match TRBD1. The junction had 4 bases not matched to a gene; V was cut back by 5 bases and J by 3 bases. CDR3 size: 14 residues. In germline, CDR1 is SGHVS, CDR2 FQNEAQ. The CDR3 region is CASSPRTGDTEAFF. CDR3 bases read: TGTGCCAGCAGCCCCAGGACAGGGGACACTGAA.

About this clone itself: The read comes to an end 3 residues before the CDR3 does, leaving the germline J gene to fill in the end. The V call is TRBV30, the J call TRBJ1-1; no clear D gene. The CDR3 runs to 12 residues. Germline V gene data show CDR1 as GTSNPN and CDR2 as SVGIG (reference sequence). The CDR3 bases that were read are TGTGCCTGGAGTGGTTCCGGGGAGACA. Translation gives CAWSGSGET. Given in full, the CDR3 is CAWSGSGETAFF.

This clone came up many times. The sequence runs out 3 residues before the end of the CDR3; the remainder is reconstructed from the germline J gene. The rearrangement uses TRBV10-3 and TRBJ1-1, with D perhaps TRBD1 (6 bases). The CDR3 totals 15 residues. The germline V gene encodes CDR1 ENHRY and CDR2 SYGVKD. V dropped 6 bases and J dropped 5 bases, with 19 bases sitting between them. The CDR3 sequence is CAIRSAGAGRTEAFF. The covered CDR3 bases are TGTGCCATCAGGTCGGCAGGGGCCGGGAGGACTGAA.

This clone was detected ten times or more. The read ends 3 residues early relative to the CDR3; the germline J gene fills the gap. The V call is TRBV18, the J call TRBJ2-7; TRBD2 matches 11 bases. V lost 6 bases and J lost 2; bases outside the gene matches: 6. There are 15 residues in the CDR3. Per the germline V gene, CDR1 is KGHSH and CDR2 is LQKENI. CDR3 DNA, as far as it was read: TGTGCCAGCTCGCCCGGGACTAGCGGAACCTACGAG. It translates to CASSPGTSGTYE. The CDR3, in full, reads CASSPGTSGTYEQYF.

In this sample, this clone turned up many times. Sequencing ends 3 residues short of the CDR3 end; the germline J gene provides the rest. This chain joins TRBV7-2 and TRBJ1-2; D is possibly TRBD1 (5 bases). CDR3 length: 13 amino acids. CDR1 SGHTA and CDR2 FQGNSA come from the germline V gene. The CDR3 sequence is CASSSISRDRYTF. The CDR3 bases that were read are TGTGCCAGCAGCTCGATCAGCAGGGATAGG.

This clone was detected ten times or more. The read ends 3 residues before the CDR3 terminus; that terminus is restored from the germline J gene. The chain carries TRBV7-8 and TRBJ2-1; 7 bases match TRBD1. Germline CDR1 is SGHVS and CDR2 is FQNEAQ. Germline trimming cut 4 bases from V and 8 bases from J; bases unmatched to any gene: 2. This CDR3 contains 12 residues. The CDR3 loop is CASSSRGHEQFF. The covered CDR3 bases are TGTGCCAGCAGCTCGAGGGGGCATGAG. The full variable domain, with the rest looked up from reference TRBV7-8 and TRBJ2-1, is GAGVSQSPRYKVAKRGQDVALRCDPISGHVSLFWYQQALGQGPEFLTYFQNEAQLDKSGLPSDRFFAERPEGSVSTLKIQRTQQEDSAVYLCASSSRGHEQFFGPGTRLTVL.

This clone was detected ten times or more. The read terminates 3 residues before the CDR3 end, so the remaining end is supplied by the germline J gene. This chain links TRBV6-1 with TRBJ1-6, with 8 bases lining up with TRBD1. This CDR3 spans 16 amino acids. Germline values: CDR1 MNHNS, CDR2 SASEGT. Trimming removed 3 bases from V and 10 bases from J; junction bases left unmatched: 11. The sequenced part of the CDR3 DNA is TGTGCCAGCAGTGAGCTAACCGGGACAGGATACTCACCC. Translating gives CASSELTGTGYSP. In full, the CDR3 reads CASSELTGTGYSPLHF.

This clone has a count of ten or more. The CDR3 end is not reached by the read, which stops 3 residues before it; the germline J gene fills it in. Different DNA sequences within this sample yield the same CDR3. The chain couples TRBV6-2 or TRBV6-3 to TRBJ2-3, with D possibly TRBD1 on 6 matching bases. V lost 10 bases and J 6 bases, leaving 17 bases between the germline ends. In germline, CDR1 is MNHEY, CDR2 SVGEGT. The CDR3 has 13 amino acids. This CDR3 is CATARDNTDTQYF. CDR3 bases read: TGTGCCACCGCCCGGGACAACACGGATACG.

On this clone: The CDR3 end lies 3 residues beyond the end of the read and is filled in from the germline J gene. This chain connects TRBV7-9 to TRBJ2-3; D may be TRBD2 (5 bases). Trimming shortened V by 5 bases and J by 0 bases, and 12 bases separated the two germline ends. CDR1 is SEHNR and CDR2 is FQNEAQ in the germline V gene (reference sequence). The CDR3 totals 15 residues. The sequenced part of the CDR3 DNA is TGTGCCAGCAGCACCACTAGTGGAAGCACAGATACG. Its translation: CASSTTSGSTDT. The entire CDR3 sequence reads CASSTTSGSTDTQYF.

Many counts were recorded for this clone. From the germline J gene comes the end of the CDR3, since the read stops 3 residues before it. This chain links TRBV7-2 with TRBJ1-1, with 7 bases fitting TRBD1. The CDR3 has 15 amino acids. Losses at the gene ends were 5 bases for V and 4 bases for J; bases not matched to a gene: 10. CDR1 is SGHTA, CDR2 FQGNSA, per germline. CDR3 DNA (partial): TGTGCCAGCAGCAGTGACAGGGTTCGAAGCACTGAA. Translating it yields CASSSDRVRSTE. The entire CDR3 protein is CASSSDRVRSTEAFF.

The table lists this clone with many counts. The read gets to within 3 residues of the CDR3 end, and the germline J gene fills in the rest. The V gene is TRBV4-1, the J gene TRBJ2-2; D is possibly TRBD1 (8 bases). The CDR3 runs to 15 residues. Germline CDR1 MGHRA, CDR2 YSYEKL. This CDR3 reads CASSQGGTGNEKLFF. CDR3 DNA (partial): TGCGCCAGCAGCCAGGGGGGGACAGGCAATGAAAAG.